Given below is one T cell receptor (beta chain) in context. Sequencing used immunoSEQ multiplex PCR; TCRdb keeps in-frame clones, though not all of them. This sample carries approximately 210,000 clones, 87% of them seen once, and the ten largest clones take approximately 2.1%. Allocation to cohorts depended on clinical history reported by the participants. The data are from a study of blood T cell repertoires in COVID-19. About the study: COVID-19 samples, acute and convalescent, were from the United States, Italy and Spain. Sources were T cells, B-cell-depleted T cells, or PBMCs; the material itself was cDNA or gDNA.

There are 15 residues in the CDR3. Germline CDR1 and CDR2: SGHVS and FQNEAQ. V trimming: 5 bases; J trimming: 2 bases; junction bases outside the gene matches: 6. The receptor was isolated from a woman aged 30 to 39 who had recovered from COVID-19. Material: PBMCs or T cells enriched from blood (not recorded which). The genes are TRBV7-8 and TRBJ2-1, with 7 bases matching TRBD1. The CDR3: CASSRTGTTYNEQFF. CDR3 DNA sequence: TGTGCCAGCAGCCGGACAGGAACGACCTACAATGAGCAGTTCTTC. The variable domain in full, completed from reference TRBV7-8 and TRBJ2-1, reads GAGVSQSPRYKVAKRGQDVALRCDPISGHVSLFWYQQALGQGPEFLTYFQNEAQLDKSGLPSDRFFAERPEGSVSTLKIQRTQQEDSAVYLCASSRTGTTYNEQFFGPGTRLTVL.